This T cell receptor beta chain came from a study of blood T cells in healthy people across ages. Using a J-beta primer mix together with a sample-barcoded 5' primer, a second PCR was run for about 7 to 12 cycles. TCRdb independently ran MiXCR on the 5' RACE reads; one entry per CDR3 protein. The data hold about 640,000 distinct CDR3 sequences, with approximately 50% observed a single time. Germline-derived CDR1 and CDR2 are ENHRY and SYGVKD. Trimming took off 2 bases at V and 2 bases at J, with 9 bases between the two ends. CDR3 size: 14 residues. The sequenced material came from blood. The chain uses TRBV10-3 and TRBJ1-2; no firm D call. The sequence was obtained from a man in his 60s in good health. The CDR3 loop is CAISEAGSNYGYTF. The DNA for the CDR3 is TGTGCCATCAGTGAGGCAGGCAGCAACTATGGCTACACCTTC.